One sample yielded the 20 T cell receptor beta chains listed below, sequenced in a study of beta chain features in type 1 diabetes. The study reverse transcribed the entire isolated RNA, so it sequenced expressed TCRB transcripts. Produced via immunoSEQ multiplex PCR; TCRdb's table is partial and in-frame only. Of fewer than 150,000 clones listed, 6.9% are singletons. Sequenced: central memory CD4+ T cells from blood. These receptors were obtained from a woman aged 25 to 39 in good health.

This clone was picked up a small number of times. This sequence joins TRBV18 and TRBJ2-6, with no clear D. The CDR3 runs to 18 residues. CDR1 is KGHSH and CDR2 is LQKENI in the germline V gene. Trimming took off 5 bases at V and 4 bases at J, with 21 bases between the two ends. The CDR3 protein is CASSSRTGSRAGANVLTF. CDR3 DNA sequence: TGTGCCAGCTCATCGCGCACCGGGTCCCGAGCCGGGGCCAACGTCCTGACTTTC.

The chain combines TRBV7-2 with TRBJ1-5; weak D call: TRBD1 (6 bases). The CDR3 is 13 residues long. Trimming shortened V by 3 bases and J by 11 bases, and 14 bases separated the two germline ends. Germline values: CDR1 SGHTA, CDR2 FQGNSA. The CDR3 nucleotides read TGTGCCAGCAGCTTCAGAGGACAGCAGGCCCAGCATTTT. This sequence encodes CASSFRGQQAQHF.

The chain uses TRBV10-3 and TRBJ1-2; D unresolved. This CDR3 comprises 13 residues. CDR1 is ENHRY and CDR2 is SYGVKD in the germline V gene. V gave up 0 bases and J gave up 4 bases, with 6 bases separating them. In nucleotides, the CDR3 is TGTGCCATCAGTGAGTCGACATTCTATGGCTACACCTTC. Its protein is CAISESTFYGYTF.

This clone turned up a few times. J is TRBJ1-5 and V is TRBV29-1; D is undetermined. V lost 4 bases and J lost 5, with 12 bases in between. Germline CDR1 is SQVTM and CDR2 is ANQGSEA. CDR3 length equals 13 residues. CDR3 in DNA: TGCAGCGTTGCTAACAGTACCTATCAGCCCCAGCATTTT. This codes for CSVANSTYQPQHF.

The chain combines TRBV6-5 with TRBJ1-1, with TRBD1 identical over 7 bases. The CDR3 contains 13 residues. V gave up 4 bases and J gave up 5 bases; unmatched junction bases: 4. Looked up from germline, CDR1 is MNHEY and CDR2 is SVGAGI. CDR3 sequence reads: CASSLTGETEAFF. DNA of the CDR3: TGTGCCAGCAGTTTAACAGGGGAGACTGAAGCTTTCTTT.

The chain is built from TRBV7-2 and TRBJ1-1; unclear D gene. The CDR3 contains 12 residues. Germline CDR1 SGHTA, CDR2 FQGNSA. V was shortened by 5 bases and J by 11 bases, with 15 bases between the two germline ends. The DNA for the CDR3 is TGTGCCAGCAGCCAGATGCGGGGTGGTGCTTTCTTT. Translated, it gives CASSQMRGGAFF.

This clone appeared a few times. V and J are TRBV18 and TRBJ2-5; 14 bases are a match to TRBD2. After removal of 3 bases from V and 2 bases from J, the junction contained 14 bases not matched to a gene. CDR3 length: 20 residues. CDR1 KGHSH and CDR2 LQKENI come from the germline V gene. The CDR3 nucleotides read TGTGCCAGCTCACCGTGGGGACTAGCGGGAGCTCCGAGGGGGCAAGAGACCCAGTACTTC. It specifies CASSPWGLAGAPRGQETQYF. Filled out from reference TRBV18 and TRBJ2-5, the complete variable domain reads NAGVMQNPRHLVRRRGQEARLRCSPMKGHSHVYWYRQLPEEGLKFMVYLQKENIIDESGMPKERFSAEFPKEGPSILRIQQVVRGDSAAYFCASSPWGLAGAPRGQETQYFGPGTRLLVL.

This clone was observed a few times. CDR3 nucleotide sequence: TGTGCCAGCAGCTTTTACAGGGGGCCGAGCTCCTACGAGCAGTACTTC. It is translated as CASSFYRGPSSYEQYF. The rearrangement joins TRBV7-4 to TRBJ2-7, with 9 nucleotides matching TRBD1. CDR3 length: 16 residues. With V trimmed by 3 bases and J by 0 bases, 6 bases remained unmatched. The germline CDR1 and CDR2 sequences are SGHVT and SQSDAQ.

This clone appeared a few times. The rearrangement joins TRBV7-6 to TRBJ2-7; 12 bases agree with TRBD1. CDR3 length: 14 amino acids. The germline V gene encodes CDR1 SGHVS and CDR2 FNYEAQ. The V segment lost 3 bases and the J segment 4 bases; nucleotides outside the gene matches: 1. The CDR3 protein is CASSLGQGAYEQYF. The CDR3 bases are TGTGCCAGCAGCTTGGGACAGGGGGCTTACGAGCAGTACTTC.

This chain connects TRBV7-9 to TRBJ2-5; TRBD1 is a possible D gene (7 bases). Trimming pared 3 bases from V and 5 bases from J, leaving 10 bases between. The germline gives CDR1 SEHNR, CDR2 FQNEAQ (reference sequence). This CDR3 comprises 13 residues. CDR3 amino acids: CASSLPGGETQYF. The CDR3 nucleotides read TGTGCCAGCAGCTTGCCAGGGGGGGAGACCCAGTACTTC.

J is TRBJ2-1 and V is TRBV11-2; TRBD2 matches 8 bases. J gave up 9 bases and V 6 bases, and 13 bases lay outside the gene matches. Germline CDR1 is SGHAT and CDR2 is FQNNGV. This CDR3 is 15 amino acids long. CDR3 region: CASSSDSGAGGEQFF. As DNA, the CDR3 is TGTGCCAGCAGTTCTGATAGCGGGGCGGGAGGTGAGCAGTTCTTC.

This chain connects TRBV28 to TRBJ2-2; perhaps TRBD1 as D (6 bases). With 11 bases removed from V and 2 bases from J, the gap between germline ends came to 12 bases. CDR1 is MDHEN, CDR2 SYDVKM, per germline. This CDR3 comprises 13 residues. Written as DNA, the CDR3 is TGTGCCTCCGTTGGGGGCAACACCGGGGAGCTGTTTTTT. Translated: CASVGGNTGELFF.

This clone was detected a few times. V gene TRBV18 combines with J gene TRBJ2-5, with no clear D. The V end lost 6 bases, the J end lost 2 bases, and 10 bases lay between the germline ends. CDR1 is KGHSH, CDR2 LQKENI, per germline. CDR3 length: 13 amino acids. The CDR3 DNA reads TGTGCCAGCTCCAGCTCCGGGCAAGAGACCCAGTACTTC. Protein: CASSSSGQETQYF.

This clone was counted between two and nine times. Written as DNA, the CDR3 is TGTGCCAGCAGCTTAGAGTTTGGGACAGGGACCTACAATGAGCAGTTCTTC. As protein: CASSLEFGTGTYNEQFF. The chain uses TRBV7-6 and TRBJ2-1; 9 bases match TRBD1. The CDR3 is 17 residues long. Germline V gene data show CDR1 as SGHVS and CDR2 as FNYEAQ. J lost 2 bases, V lost 1 base, and 6 bases had no gene match. Variable domain in full (rest from reference TRBV7-6 and TRBJ2-1): GAGVSQSPRYKVTKRGQDVALRCDPISGHVSLYWYRQALGQGPEFLTYFNYEAQQDKSGLPNDRFSAERPEGSISTLTIQRTEQRDSAMYRCASSLEFGTGTYNEQFFGPGTRLTVL.

This clone was detected ten times or more. The chain employs TRBV28 and TRBJ1-4, with unresolved D. Trimming shortened V by 9 bases and J by 4 bases, and 12 bases separated the two germline ends. CDR1 MDHEN and CDR2 SYDVKM come from the germline V gene. CDR3 length: 13 residues. The CDR3 region is CASGLSRNEKLFF. CDR3 nucleotide sequence: TGTGCCAGTGGGCTCTCCCGTAATGAAAAACTGTTTTTT.

This clone was seen repeatedly, ten times or more. The V gene is TRBV18, the J gene TRBJ2-1; TRBD1 is a possible D gene (5 bases). The CDR3 length is 13 residues. Trimming pared 4 bases from V and 6 bases from J, leaving 10 bases between. CDR1 is KGHSH, CDR2 LQKENI, per germline. The CDR3 DNA is TGTGCCAGCTCACAAACGCAGGGCAATGAGCAGTTCTTC. As protein: CASSQTQGNEQFF.

This clone was seen a handful of times. CDR3 protein: CASSLLGQGTRETQYF. DNA for the CDR3: TGCGCCAGCAGCTTGCTGGGACAGGGTACCAGGGAGACCCAGTACTTC. V and J are TRBV5-1 and TRBJ2-5, with 9 bases matching TRBD1. The V gene's germline CDR1 is SGHRS and CDR2 YFSETQ. The CDR3 extends over 16 amino acids. V gave up 1 base and J gave up 5 bases; unmatched junction bases: 9.

The chain recombines TRBV2 with TRBJ2-4, with 10 bases matching TRBD1. In germline, CDR1 is SNHLY, CDR2 FYNNEI. The CDR3 sequence is 16 residues long. Unmatched junction bases numbered 8, after V lost 5 bases and J lost 4 bases. For the CDR3, the DNA is TGTGCCAGCAGTCCACCGGGACAGGGGAGGAAAAACATTCAGTACTTC. This codes for CASSPPGQGRKNIQYF.

The genes are TRBV5-4 and TRBJ2-5; 9 bases line up with TRBD1. V trimming: 4 bases; J trimming: 5 bases; junction bases outside the gene matches: 9. The CDR3 loop spans 15 amino acids. Germline loops: CDR1 SGHNT, CDR2 YYREEE (reference sequence). CDR3 coding DNA: TGTGCCAGCAGCAGTCACAGACAGGGGGGGGAGACCCAGTACTTC. Translation: CASSSHRQGGETQYF.

Remarks on this clone: Germline is not matched at one junction end, which may reflect a read error. The chain joins TRBV28 to TRBJ2-7, with D maybe TRBD1 (7 bases). Germline CDR1 and CDR2: MDHEN and SYDVKM. The length of the CDR3 is 14 residues. The CDR3 DNA reads as TGTGCCAGCAGTTTATTGGGGGCCGCAGGGGGGCTTCACTTC. It specifies CASSLLGAAGGLHF.